The clone carrying this T cell receptor (beta chain) appeared a few times. What it recognizes is unknown. Sequencing followed a ViraFEST assay step that expanded antigen-specific CD4+ T cells with viral peptide pools. Culturing for 10 days preceded CD4+ T cell isolation. Nucleocapsid antibodies stayed negative before and after vaccination, showing no earlier SARS-CoV-2 infection. Wells containing approximately 2 million PBMC each were cultured with approximately 10 IU/ml IL-2 and about 10 ug/ml peptides. These data originate in a study of vaccination effects on CD4 cells after COVID-19. Whole-study results and caveats: Healthy vaccinees had only 1 of 255 vaccine-induced clones cross-react with common cold coronaviruses.

Per the germline V gene, CDR1 is SGDLS and CDR2 is YYNGEE. With 5 bases removed from V and 2 bases from J, the gap between germline ends came to 13 bases. This CDR3 region has 14 residues. Measured with immunoSEQ multiplex PCR; TCRdb has only the in-frame clones, and not every one. Among 70,000 or so clones listed, roughly 74% were seen once. This TCR was sampled from a human donor who received a COVID-19 vaccine. The chain carries TRBV9 and TRBJ1-1, with D uncertain. Sequencing was performed on CD4+ T cells from PBMCs cultured with HCoV-NL63 spike peptides, taken before COVID-19 vaccination. CDR3 DNA: TGTGCCAGCAGTGAGCTCAACTCCAACACTGAAGCTTTCTTT. Amino acids: CASSELNSNTEAFF.